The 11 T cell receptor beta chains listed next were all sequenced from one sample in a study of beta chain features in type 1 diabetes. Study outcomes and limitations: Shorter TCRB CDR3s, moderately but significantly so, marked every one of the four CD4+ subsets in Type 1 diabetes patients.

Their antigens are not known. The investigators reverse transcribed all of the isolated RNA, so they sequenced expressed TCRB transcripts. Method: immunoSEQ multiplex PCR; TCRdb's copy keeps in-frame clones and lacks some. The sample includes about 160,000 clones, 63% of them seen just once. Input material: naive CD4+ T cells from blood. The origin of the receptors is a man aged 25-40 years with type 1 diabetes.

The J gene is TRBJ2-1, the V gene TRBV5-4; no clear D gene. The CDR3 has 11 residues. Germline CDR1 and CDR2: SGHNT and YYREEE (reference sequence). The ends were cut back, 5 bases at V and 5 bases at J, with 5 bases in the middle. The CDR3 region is CASRADNEQFF. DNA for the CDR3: TGTGCCAGCAGGGCAGACAATGAGCAGTTCTTC. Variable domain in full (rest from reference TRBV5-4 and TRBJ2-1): ETGVTQSPTHLIKTRGQQVTLRCSSQSGHNTVSWYQQALGQGPQFIFQYYREEENGRGNFPPRFSGLQFPNYSSELNVNALELDDSALYLCASRADNEQFFGPGTRLTVL.

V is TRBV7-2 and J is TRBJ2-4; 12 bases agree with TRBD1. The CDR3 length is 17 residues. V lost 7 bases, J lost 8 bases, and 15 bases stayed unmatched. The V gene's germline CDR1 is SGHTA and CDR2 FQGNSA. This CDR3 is CASTPGQGASGWDIQYF. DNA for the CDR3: TGTGCCAGCACCCCGGGACAGGGGGCGTCCGGCTGGGACATTCAGTACTTC.

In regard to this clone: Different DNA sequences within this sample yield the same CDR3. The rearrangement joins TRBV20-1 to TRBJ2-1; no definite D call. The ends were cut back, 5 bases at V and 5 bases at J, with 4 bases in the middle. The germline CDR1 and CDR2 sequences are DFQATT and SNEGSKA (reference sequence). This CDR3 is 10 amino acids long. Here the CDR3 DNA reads TGCAGTGCTTCTGACAATGAGCAGTTCTTC. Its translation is CSASDNEQFF.

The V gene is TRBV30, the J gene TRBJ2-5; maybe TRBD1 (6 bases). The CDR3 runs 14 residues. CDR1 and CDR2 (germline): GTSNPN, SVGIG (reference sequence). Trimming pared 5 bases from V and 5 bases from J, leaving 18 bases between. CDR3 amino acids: CAWQVWGQGETQYF. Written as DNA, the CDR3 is TGTGCCTGGCAAGTATGGGGGCAAGGGGAGACCCAGTACTTC.

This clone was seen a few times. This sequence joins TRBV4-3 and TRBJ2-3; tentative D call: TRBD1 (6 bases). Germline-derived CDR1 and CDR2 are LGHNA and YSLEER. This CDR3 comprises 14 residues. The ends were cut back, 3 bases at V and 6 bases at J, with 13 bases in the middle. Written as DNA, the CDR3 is TGCGCCAGCAGCCATCGAGGGGGTGAGGATACGCAGTATTTT. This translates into CASSHRGGEDTQYF.

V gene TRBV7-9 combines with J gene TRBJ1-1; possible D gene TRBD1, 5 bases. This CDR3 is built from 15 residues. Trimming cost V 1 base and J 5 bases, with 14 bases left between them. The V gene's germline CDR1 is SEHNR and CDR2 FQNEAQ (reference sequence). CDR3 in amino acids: CASSLGFATVTEAFF. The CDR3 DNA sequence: TGTGCCAGCAGCTTAGGTTTTGCGACAGTGACTGAAGCTTTCTTT.

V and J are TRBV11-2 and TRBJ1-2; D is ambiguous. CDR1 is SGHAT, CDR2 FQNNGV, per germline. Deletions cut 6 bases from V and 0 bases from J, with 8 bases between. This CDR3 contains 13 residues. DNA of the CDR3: TGTGCCAGCAGTCCGACGGCTAACTATGGCTACACCTTC. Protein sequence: CASSPTANYGYTF.

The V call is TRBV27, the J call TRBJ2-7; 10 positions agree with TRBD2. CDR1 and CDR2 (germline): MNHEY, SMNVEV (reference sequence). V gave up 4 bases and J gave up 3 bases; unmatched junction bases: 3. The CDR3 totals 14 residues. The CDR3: CASSSGTSVYEQYF. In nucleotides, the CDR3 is TGTGCCAGCAGTTCTGGGACTAGCGTCTACGAGCAGTACTTC.

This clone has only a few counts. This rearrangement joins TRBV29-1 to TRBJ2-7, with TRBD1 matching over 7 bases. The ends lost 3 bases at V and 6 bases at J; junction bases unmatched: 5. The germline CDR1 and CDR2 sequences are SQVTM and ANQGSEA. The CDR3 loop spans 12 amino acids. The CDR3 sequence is CSVERQGGEQYF. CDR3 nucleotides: TGCAGCGTTGAGCGACAGGGTGGCGAGCAGTACTTC.

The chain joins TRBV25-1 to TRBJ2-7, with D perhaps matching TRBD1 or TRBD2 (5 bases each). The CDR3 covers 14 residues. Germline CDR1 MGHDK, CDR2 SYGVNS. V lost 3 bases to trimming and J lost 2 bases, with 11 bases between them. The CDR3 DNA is TGTGCCAGCAGTGATATGGGGACGACCTACGAGCAGTACTTC. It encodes CASSDMGTTYEQYF.

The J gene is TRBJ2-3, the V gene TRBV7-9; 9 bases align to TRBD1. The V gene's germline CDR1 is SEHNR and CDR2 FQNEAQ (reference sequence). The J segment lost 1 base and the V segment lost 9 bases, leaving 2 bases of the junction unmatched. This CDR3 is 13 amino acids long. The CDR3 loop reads CARGDRGTDTQYF. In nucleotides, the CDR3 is TGTGCCAGAGGGGACAGGGGCACAGATACGCAGTATTTT. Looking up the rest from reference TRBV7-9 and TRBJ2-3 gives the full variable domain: DTGVSQNPRHKITKRGQNVTFRCDPISEHNRLYWYRQTLGQGPEFLTYFQNEAQLEKSRLLSDRFSAERPKGSFSTLEIQRTEQGDSAMYLCARGDRGTDTQYFGPGTRLTVL.